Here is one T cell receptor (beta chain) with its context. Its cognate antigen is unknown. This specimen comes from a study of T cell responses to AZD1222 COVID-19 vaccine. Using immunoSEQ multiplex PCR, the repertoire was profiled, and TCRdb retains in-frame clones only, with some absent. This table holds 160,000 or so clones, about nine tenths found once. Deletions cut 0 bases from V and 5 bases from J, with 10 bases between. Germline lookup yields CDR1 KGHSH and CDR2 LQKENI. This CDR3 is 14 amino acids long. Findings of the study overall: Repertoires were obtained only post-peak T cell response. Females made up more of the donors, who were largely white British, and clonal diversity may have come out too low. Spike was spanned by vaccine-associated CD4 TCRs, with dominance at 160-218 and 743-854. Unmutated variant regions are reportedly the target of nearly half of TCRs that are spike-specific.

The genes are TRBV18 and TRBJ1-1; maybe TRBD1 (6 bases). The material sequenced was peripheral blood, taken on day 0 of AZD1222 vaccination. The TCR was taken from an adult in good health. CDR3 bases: TGTGCCAGCTCACCACCACAGGGAGGTACTGAAGCTTTCTTT. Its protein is CASSPPQGGTEAFF.